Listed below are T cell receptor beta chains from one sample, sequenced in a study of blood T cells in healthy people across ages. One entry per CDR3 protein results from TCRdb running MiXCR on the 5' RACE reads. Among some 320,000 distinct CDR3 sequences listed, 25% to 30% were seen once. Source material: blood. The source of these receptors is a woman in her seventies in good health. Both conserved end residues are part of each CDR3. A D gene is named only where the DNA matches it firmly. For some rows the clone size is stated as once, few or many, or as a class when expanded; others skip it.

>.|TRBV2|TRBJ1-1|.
TGTGCCAGCAGCCCCGTTACTGAAGCTTTCTTT
CASSPVTEAFF
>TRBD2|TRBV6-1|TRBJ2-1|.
TGTGCCAGCAGTCTAACCCCTCGGGCTAGCGGGAGCCAGGCTGAGCAGTTCTTC
CASSLTPRASGSQAEQFF
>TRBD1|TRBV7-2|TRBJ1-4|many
TGTGCCAGCAGCGCGACACAGGGGGCTTATGAAAAACTGTTTTTT
CASSATQGAYEKLFF
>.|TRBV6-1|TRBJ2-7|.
TGTGCCAGCACCGACAGCCCCCTCTACGAGCAGTACTTC
CASTDSPLYEQYF
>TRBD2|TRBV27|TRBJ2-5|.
TGTGCCAGCAGTCCCCAGCGGGAGCAAGAGACCCAGTACTTC
CASSPQREQETQYF
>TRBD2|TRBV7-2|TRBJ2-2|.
TGTGCCAGCAGCTTGAAGCGGGAGCCCGGGGAGCTGTTTTTT
CASSLKREPGELFF
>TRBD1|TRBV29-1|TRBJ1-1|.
TGCAGCGGGGGACAGGGCGACACTGAAGCTTTCTTT
CSGGQGDTEAFF
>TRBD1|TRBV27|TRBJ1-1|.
TGTGCCAGCAGTCGTCGGGCCAGGGGGCAGACTGAAGCTTTCTTT
CASSRRARGQTEAFF
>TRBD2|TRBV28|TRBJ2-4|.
TGTGCCAGCAGTTTAAGGGGAGGGATAACCAAAAACATTCAGTACTTC
CASSLRGGITKNIQYF
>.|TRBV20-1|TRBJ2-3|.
TGCAGTCCTAAAGGGGGGAATACGCAGTATTTT
CSPKGGNTQYF
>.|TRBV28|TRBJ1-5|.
TGTGCCAGCAGTTTAGGGTGGGGAGAGGGGAAGAATAGCAATCAGCCCCAGCATTTT
CASSLGWGEGKNSNQPQHF
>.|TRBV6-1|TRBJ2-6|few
TGTGCCAGCAGTGAAAACTCTGGGGCCAACGTCCTGACTTTC
CASSENSGANVLTF
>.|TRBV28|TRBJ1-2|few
TGTGCCAGCAGTTTATTACCCGGACAAGGAGGTGGCTACACCTTC
CASSLLPGQGGGYTF
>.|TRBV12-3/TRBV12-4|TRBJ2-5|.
TGTGCCAGCACTCGCGAAGGGGGAGGGCAAGAGACCCAGTACTTC
CASTREGGGQETQYF
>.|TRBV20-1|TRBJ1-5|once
TGCAGTGCTTGTTCGGGGAGCAATCAGCCCCAGCATTTT
CSACSGSNQPQHF
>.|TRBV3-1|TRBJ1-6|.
TGTGCCAGCAGCCAGTCAAAGTATAATTCACCCCTCCACTTT
CASSQSKYNSPLHF